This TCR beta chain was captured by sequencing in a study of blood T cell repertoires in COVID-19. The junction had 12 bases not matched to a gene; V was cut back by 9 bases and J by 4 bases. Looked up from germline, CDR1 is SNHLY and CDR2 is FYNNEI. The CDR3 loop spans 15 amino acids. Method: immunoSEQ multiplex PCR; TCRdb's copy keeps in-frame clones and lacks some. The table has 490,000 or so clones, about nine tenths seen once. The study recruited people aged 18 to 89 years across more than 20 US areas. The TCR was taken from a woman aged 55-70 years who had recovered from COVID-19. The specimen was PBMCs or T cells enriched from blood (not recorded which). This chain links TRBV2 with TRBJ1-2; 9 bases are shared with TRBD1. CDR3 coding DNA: TGTGCCAGTCGGACCTCGGGACAGGGTTCCTATGGCTACACCTTC. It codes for CASRTSGQGSYGYTF.